The 13 T cell receptor beta chains given below trace back to one sample, sequenced in a study of T cell repertoires in cytomegalovirus infection. These receptors lack a known antigen. MiXCR, applied by TCRdb to the reads, yields one record per CDR3 protein. The table lists about 890,000 distinct CDR3 sequences, around 32% of them singletons. The sequencing here drew on cultured CD8+ T cells from PBMCs, taken from culture after CMV antigen stimulation. All receptors come from a human donor in good health (CMV status not recorded). Some clones in this sample may be carry-over from other donors' samples.

This chain links TRBV23-1 with TRBJ2-7; 8 bases fit TRBD1. TRBV23-1 falls under the ORF class, with uncertain function. The CDR3 has 12 amino acids. Losses at the gene ends were 7 bases for V and 3 bases for J; bases not matched to a gene: 2. The DNA of the CDR3 is TGCGCCAGCAACGGACAGGGCTACGAGCAGTACTTC. Its translation is CASNGQGYEQYF.

This clonotype showed up just a few times. The chain recombines TRBV11-2 with TRBJ1-2; TRBD1 matches at 7 bases. Losses at the gene ends were 6 bases for V and 4 bases for J; bases not matched to a gene: 11. Germline V gene lookup returns CDR1 SGHAT and CDR2 FQNNGV. This CDR3 region has 15 residues. The CDR3 DNA sequence: TGTGCCAGCAGTCCAGGGGGGTTTGTTGGCTATGGCTACACCTTC. Protein sequence: CASSPGGFVGYGYTF.

This clonotype was observed a handful of times. The chain is built from TRBV19 and TRBJ1-5; possibly TRBD1 for D (5 bases). The germline CDR1 and CDR2 sequences are LNHDA and SQIVND (reference sequence). Trimming removed 5 bases at V and 9 bases at J, with 14 bases between. The CDR3 runs 13 residues. CDR3 in amino acids: CASSVNPGLPQHF. DNA for the CDR3: TGTGCCAGTAGTGTAAACCCGGGACTGCCCCAGCATTTT.

The rearrangement joins TRBV7-6 to TRBJ2-1; D is perhaps TRBD2 (5 bases). Trimming removed 3 bases from V and 5 bases from J, with 14 bases in between. This CDR3 contains 15 residues. Germline V CDR1 and CDR2: SGHVS, FNYEAQ. CDR3 sequence: CASSFLAGLDNEQFF. CDR3 DNA: TGTGCCAGCAGCTTTCTAGCAGGACTCGACAATGAGCAGTTCTTC.

This chain links TRBV14 with TRBJ1-2; a possible D gene is TRBD1 (6 bases). Germline CDR1 SGHDN, CDR2 FVKESK. CDR3 size: 15 residues. V lost 1 base and J lost 5, with 14 bases in between. The chain's CDR3 is CASSQGRRTGYGYTF. CDR3 bases: TGTGCCAGCAGCCAAGGGCGGAGAACAGGGTATGGCTACACCTTC.

The table lists this clonotype with a few counts. The J gene is TRBJ1-2, the V gene TRBV7-4; 12 bases match TRBD1. CDR1 SGHVT and CDR2 SQSDAQ come from the germline V gene. The J segment lost 2 bases and the V segment lost 4 bases, leaving 5 bases of the junction unmatched. This CDR3 is 16 amino acids long. The CDR3 spells CASSSGTGGENYGYTF. CDR3 DNA sequence: TGTGCCAGCAGCTCCGGGACAGGGGGCGAAAACTATGGCTACACCTTC.

The chain is built from TRBV15 and TRBJ2-7; 8 nucleotides align to TRBD1. Germline CDR1 and CDR2: LNHNV and YYDKDF (reference sequence). The V gene end was trimmed by 1 base and the J gene end by 7 bases; junction bases not matched to a gene: 6. This CDR3 contains 14 residues. The CDR3 bases are TGTGCCACCAGCAGAGGCCGACAGGGGTGGGAGCAGTACTTC. Protein: CATSRGRQGWEQYF.

A note on this clonotype: A read error may account for a junction end that differs from germline. The V call is TRBV15, the J call TRBJ2-1; the D gene could be TRBD1 or TRBD2 (5 bases each). The CDR3 covers 13 residues. Germline assignment: CDR1 LNHNV and CDR2 YYDKDF (reference sequence). The CDR3, as DNA: TGTGTCACCCACGGGGCGTCCGGGGATGAGCAGTTCTTC. Protein sequence: CVTHGASGDEQFF.

Notes on this clonotype: Just one base apart from a much larger clone, this may be a read error. As the CDR3 is not closed by the conserved phenylalanine or tryptophan, this likely results from a read error. This chain links TRBV7-3 with TRBJ2-6, with no clear D. V was shortened by 2 bases and J by 4 bases, with 18 bases between the two germline ends. This CDR3 has 18 residues. CDR1 and CDR2 from the germline V gene are SGHTA and FQGTGA. The CDR3 sequence is CASSLHDGANNGANVLTL. CDR3 nucleotide sequence: TGTGCCAGCAGCTTACACGACGGAGCGAACAACGGGGCCAACGTCCTGACTCTC.

The J gene is TRBJ2-3, the V gene TRBV19, with D possibly being TRBD2 (7 bases). Trimming left V 8 bases short and J 4 bases short, with 19 bases between. The CDR3 is 15 residues long. CDR1 is LNHDA, CDR2 SQIVND, per germline (reference sequence). The CDR3 DNA sequence: TGTGCCAGTGGCGGGGGCACAGGGTTCGCAGATACGCAGTATTTT. As protein: CASGGGTGFADTQYF.

CDR3 in amino acids: CASRPGFGTDTQYF. CDR3 sequence (DNA): TGTGCCAGCAGACCAGGGTTCGGGACAGATACGCAGTATTTT. The gene calls are TRBV27 and TRBJ2-3, with D possibly matching TRBD1 (5 bases). Trimming left V 6 bases short and J 3 bases short, with 13 bases between. Germline CDR1 reads MNHEY; CDR2 reads SMNVEV (reference sequence). The CDR3 consists of 14 residues.

The chain has TRBV4-2 and TRBJ2-3; D is possibly TRBD2 (5 bases). The CDR3 runs 18 residues. Trimming shortened V by 1 base and J by 3 bases, and 20 bases separated the two germline ends. Germline CDR1 and CDR2: LGHNA and YNFKEQ. CDR3 region: CASSQVSQNRGWTDTQYF. In DNA, the CDR3 is TGTGCCAGCAGCCAAGTCAGTCAAAATCGGGGTTGGACAGATACGCAGTATTTT.

This clonotype was seen more than once but under ten times. J is TRBJ2-1 and V is TRBV11-2; TRBD1 matches at 8 bases. V shed 4 bases and J 0 bases; nucleotides not matched to a gene: 5. CDR3 length: 16 residues. Germline loops: CDR1 SGHAT, CDR2 FQNNGV. CDR3 DNA sequence: TGTGCCAGCAGCTATGGGACAGGTGACTCCTACAATGAGCAGTTCTTC. Translation: CASSYGTGDSYNEQFF. Using reference TRBV11-2 and TRBJ2-1 for the parts outside the CDR3, the full variable domain is EAGVAQSPRYKIIEKRQSVAFWCNPISGHATLYWYQQILGQGPKLLIQFQNNGVVDDSQLPKDRFSAERLKGVDSTLKIQPAKLEDSAVYLCASSYGTGDSYNEQFFGPGTRLTVL.